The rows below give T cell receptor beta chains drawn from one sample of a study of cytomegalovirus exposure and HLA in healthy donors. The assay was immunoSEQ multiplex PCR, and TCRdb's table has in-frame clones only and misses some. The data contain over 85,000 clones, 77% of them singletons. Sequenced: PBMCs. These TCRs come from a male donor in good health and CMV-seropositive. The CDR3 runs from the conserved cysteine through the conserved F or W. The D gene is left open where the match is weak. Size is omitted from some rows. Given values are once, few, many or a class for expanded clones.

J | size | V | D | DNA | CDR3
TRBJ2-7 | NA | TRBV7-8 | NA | TGTGCCAGCAGCTCCCAGGTGGCCAACTACGAGCAGTACTTC | CASSSQVANYEQYF
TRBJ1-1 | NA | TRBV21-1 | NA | TGTGCCAGCAGCATTCGAGAGAAAACTGAAGCTTTCTTT | CASSIREKTEAFF
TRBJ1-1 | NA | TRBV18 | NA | TGTGCCAGCTCACTAGGGACTGCGGGAAGCGGCACTGAAGCTTTCTTT | CASSLGTAGSGTEAFF
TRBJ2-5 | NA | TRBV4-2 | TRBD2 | TGTGCCAGCTCGACTAGCGGGAGGACTTACCAAGAGACCCAGTACTTC | CASSTSGRTYQETQYF
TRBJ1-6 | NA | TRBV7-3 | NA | TGTGCCAGCAGCCTCCAGGGGAACTCCTATAATTCACCCCTCCACTTT | CASSLQGNSYNSPLHF
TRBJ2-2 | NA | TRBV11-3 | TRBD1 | TGTGCCAGCAGCTCCCGGACAGGGAGCACCGGGGAGCTGTTTTTT | CASSSRTGSTGELFF
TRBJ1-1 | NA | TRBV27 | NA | TGTGCCAGCAGTTTTAGGGCAGGGTGGGGATCATACAGAAACACTGAAGCTTTCTTT | CASSFRAGWGSYRNTEAFF
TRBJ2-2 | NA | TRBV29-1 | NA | TGCAGCGTTGAAGAAGGAGTAAACACCGGGGAGCTGTTTTTT | CSVEEGVNTGELFF
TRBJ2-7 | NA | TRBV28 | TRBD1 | TGTGCCAGCACCCCCTATCCGGGACAGGGGGCCGGCGAGCAGTACTTC | CASTPYPGQGAGEQYF
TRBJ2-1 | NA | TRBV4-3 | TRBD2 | TGCGCCAGCAGCCAAGATCGGGGTGTGGTAGCGGGAGTCTCGGGCAATGAGCAGTTCTTC | CASSQDRGVVAGVSGNEQFF
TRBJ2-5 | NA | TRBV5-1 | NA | TGCGCCAGCAGCATGGGGGCGGGGAGTGAGACCCAGTACTTC | CASSMGAGSETQYF
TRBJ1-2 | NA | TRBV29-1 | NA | TGCACCACCGGCGGGCAGACTAACTATGGCTACACCTTC | CTTGGQTNYGYTF
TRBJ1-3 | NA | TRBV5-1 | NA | TGCGCCAGCAGCTTGGACAACGGAAACACCATATATTTT | CASSLDNGNTIYF
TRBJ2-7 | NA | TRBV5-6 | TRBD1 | TGTGCCAGCACAGCTCCGACAGGGGAATACGAGCAGTACTTC | CASTAPTGEYEQYF
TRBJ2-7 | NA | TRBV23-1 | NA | TGCGCCAGCAGTCAACTGGACCCCCCGGACAGTAGTAACTACGAGCAGTACTTC | CASSQLDPPDSSNYEQYF
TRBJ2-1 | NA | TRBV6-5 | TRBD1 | TGTGCCAGCAGTTACCCTGCCGGGACAGGCCACAATGAGCAGTTCTTC | CASSYPAGTGHNEQFF
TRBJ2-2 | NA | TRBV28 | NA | TGTGCCAGCAGCCCTGGAGATGGGGCGGACACCGGGGAGCTGTTTTTT | CASSPGDGADTGELFF
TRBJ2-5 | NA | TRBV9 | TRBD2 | TGTGCCAGCAGCGTAGAGGGCGGGAGTTTAGAGACCCAGTACTTC | CASSVEGGSLETQYF
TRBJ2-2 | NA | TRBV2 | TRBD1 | TGTGCCAGCAGACACAACCGGGACAGGGGCGGGAGCGGGATGAACACCGGGGAGCTGTTTTTT | CASRHNRDRGGSGMNTGELFF
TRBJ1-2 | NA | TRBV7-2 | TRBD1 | TGTGCCAGCAGCGCCGACAGGGCAAATGGCTACACCTTC | CASSADRANGYTF
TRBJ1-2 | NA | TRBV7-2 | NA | TGTGCCAGCAGCTTAGGGGGGGTCTATGGCTACACCTTC | CASSLGGVYGYTF
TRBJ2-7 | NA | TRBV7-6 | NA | TGTGCCAGTAGAACAGGGCCCTTGGCCTACGAGCAGTACTTC | CASRTGPLAYEQYF
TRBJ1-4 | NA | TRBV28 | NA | TGTGCCAGCTCTTTTCAAGGGGCAACTAATGAAAAACTGTTTTTT | CASSFQGATNEKLFF
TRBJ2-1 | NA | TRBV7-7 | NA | TGTGCTAGCAGCCCCGCTAGCACGGGGTACAATGAGCAGTTCTTC | CASSPASTGYNEQFF
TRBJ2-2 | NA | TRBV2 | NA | TGTGCCAGCACCCTAAGCGGACCCGGGGAGCTGTTTTTT | CASTLSGPGELFF
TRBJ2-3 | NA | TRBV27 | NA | TGTGCCAGCAAGCTCATTAGCACAGATACGCAGTATTTT | CASKLISTDTQYF
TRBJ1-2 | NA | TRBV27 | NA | TGTGCCAGCAGTTTATCGGGGGGGCCCCTCGCCCCCTATGGCTACACCTTC | CASSLSGGPLAPYGYTF
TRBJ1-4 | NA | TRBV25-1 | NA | TGTGCCAGCCGAGCGACGGCAACTAATGAAAAACTGTTTTTT | CASRATATNEKLFF
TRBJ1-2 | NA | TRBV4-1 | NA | TGCGCCAGCAGCCAAGAAGGACACGGAGGCTACACCTTC | CASSQEGHGGYTF
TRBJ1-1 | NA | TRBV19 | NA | TGTGCCAGTAGTATTGGGGACTCACAAAGGGACACTGAAGCTTTCTTT | CASSIGDSQRDTEAFF
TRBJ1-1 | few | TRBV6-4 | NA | TGTGCCAGCCCCCACTGGGGGGGCGAAGCTTTCTTT | CASPHWGGEAFF
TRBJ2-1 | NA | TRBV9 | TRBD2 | TGTGCCAGCAGCCCACTAGCGGGAGGATACAATGAGCAGTTCTTC | CASSPLAGGYNEQFF
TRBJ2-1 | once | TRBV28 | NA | TGTGCCAGCAGTTTATACGGGCAGGGCGTTGTAGATCTGTTCTTC | CASSLYGQGVVDLFF
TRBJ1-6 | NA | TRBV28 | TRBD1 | TGTGCCAGCAGTTTGGACAGGCCCACTAATTCACCCCTCCACTTT | CASSLDRPTNSPLHF
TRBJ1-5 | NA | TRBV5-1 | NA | TGCGCCAGCAGCTTGGACGGTAGCAATCAGCCCCAGCATTTT | CASSLDGSNQPQHF
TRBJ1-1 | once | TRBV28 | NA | TGTGCCAGCAGTTTGGTGGGGCTTGCTTTCTTT | CASSLVGLAFF
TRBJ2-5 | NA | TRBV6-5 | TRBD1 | TGTGCCAGCAGTTCGCACCCAGGGGGTCAGACCCAGTACTTC | CASSSHPGGQTQYF
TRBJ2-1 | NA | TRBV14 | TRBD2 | TGTGCCAGCAGCCAAGGCTCGGGGGGCGGGAGGACCTACAATGAGCAGTTCTTC | CASSQGSGGGRTYNEQFF
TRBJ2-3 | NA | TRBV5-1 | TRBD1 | TGCGCCAGCAGCTTGGCGGACAGGGCAGCAGATACGCAGTATTTT | CASSLADRAADTQYF
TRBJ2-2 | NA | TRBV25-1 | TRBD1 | TGTGCCAGCAGTGGGGGGGGACAGGGTGGCACCGGGGAGCTGTTTTTT | CASSGGGQGGTGELFF
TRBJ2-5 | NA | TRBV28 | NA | TGTGCCAGCAGTCTCTACGGGGTGCGGAGAGAGACCCAGTACTTC | CASSLYGVRRETQYF
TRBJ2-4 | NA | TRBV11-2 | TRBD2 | TGTGCCAGCAGCTTAGGGGCGGGAGTCGGAAACATTCAGTACTTC | CASSLGAGVGNIQYF
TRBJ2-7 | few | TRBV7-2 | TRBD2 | TGTGCCAGCAGCTTAGCGAGCGGGAGCCGCTACGAGCAGTACTTC | CASSLASGSRYEQYF
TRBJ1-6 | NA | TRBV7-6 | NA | TGTGCCAGCAGCTTAACAGTGGCCTATAATTCACCCCTCCACTTT | CASSLTVAYNSPLHF
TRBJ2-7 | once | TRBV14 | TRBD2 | TGTGCCAGCAGCCGTTCTCGACTAGCGGTGCAGTACTTC | CASSRSRLAVQYF
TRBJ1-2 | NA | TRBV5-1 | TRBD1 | TGCGCCAGCAGCTTACAGGGGATCTCGAACTATGGCTACACCTTC | CASSLQGISNYGYTF
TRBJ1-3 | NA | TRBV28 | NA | TGTGCCAGCAGTTTATTCGGGGGTCTGGCTGGAAACACCATATATTTT | CASSLFGGLAGNTIYF
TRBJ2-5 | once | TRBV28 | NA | TGTGCCAGCAGTTCCAGGGACACCGGAGCAGAGACCCAGTACTTC | CASSSRDTGAETQYF
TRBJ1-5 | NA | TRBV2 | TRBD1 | TGTGCCAGCAGGGCCGTGACAGGGAAGGATCAGCCCCAGCATTTT | CASRAVTGKDQPQHF
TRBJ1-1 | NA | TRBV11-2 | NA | TGTGCCAGCAGCTTAGCTCCGGGGAGTGAAGCTTTCTTT | CASSLAPGSEAFF
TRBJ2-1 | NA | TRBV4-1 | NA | TGCGCCAGCAGCCCGACGTCAGGCGCCTACAATGAGCAGTTCTTC | CASSPTSGAYNEQFF
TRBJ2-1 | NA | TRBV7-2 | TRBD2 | TGTGCCAGCAGTCCCAGCCCTGGGACTAGCGTCTACAATGAGCAGTTCTTC | CASSPSPGTSVYNEQFF
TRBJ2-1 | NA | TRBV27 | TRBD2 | TGTGCCAGCAGCCTAAGACCAGGTAGAGATCGGACTAGCGGCACCTACAATGAGCAGTTCTTC | CASSLRPGRDRTSGTYNEQFF
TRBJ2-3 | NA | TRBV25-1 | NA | TGTGCCAGCTCAGCGGGAGATACGCAGTATTTT | CASSAGDTQYF
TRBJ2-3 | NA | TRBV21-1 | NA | TGTGCCAGCAGCACCCAAAGGGGAACGGTCTCTGGTACGCAGTATTTT | CASSTQRGTVSGTQYF
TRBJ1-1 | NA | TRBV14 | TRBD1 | TGTGCCAGCAGCCAAGGGACAGGGCTGAACACTGAAGCTTTCTTT | CASSQGTGLNTEAFF